The 22 T cell receptor beta chains in this list originate from one sample, sequenced in a study of OX40 agonist ivuxolimab in advanced cancers. Sequencing was performed with immunoSEQ multiplex PCR; in TCRdb, only in-frame clones are kept and a portion is missing. The repertoire holds about 32,000 clones, with 89% as singletons. The source was CD4+ or CD8+ T cells sorted from blood, collected in a trial of the OX40 agonist ivuxolimab. All receptors come from an adult with an advanced solid tumor such as melanoma, head and neck, liver or kidney cancer.

The chain uses TRBV5-5 and TRBJ2-7; 8 nucleotides match TRBD1. Losses at the gene ends were 2 bases for V and 0 bases for J; bases not matched to a gene: 10. Germline CDR1 reads SGHKS; CDR2 reads YYEKEE (reference sequence). This CDR3 region has 17 residues. CDR3 amino acids: CASSFGTTGGISYEQYF. The CDR3 bases are TGTGCCAGCAGCTTTGGGACAACAGGGGGGATCTCCTACGAGCAGTACTTC.

The chain couples TRBV9 to TRBJ2-7; D gene uncertain. Germline values: CDR1 SGDLS, CDR2 YYNGEE. The CDR3 covers 13 residues. V shed 0 bases and J shed 2 bases, with 6 bases lying between them. The CDR3 DNA is TGTGCCAGCAGCGTAGACACTACCTACGAGCAGTACTTC. This codes for CASSVDTTYEQYF.

The chain couples TRBV28 to TRBJ2-7, with D possibly TRBD1 on 5 matching bases. The CDR3 runs to 13 residues. V lost 11 bases, J lost 2 bases, and 16 bases lay in between. The germline V gene encodes CDR1 MDHEN and CDR2 SYDVKM. CDR3 nucleotides: TGTGCCGGTCGCCCTACAGGTACCTACGAGCAGTACTTC. It specifies CAGRPTGTYEQYF.

This clone has only one observation. The chain couples TRBV27 to TRBJ1-4; D remains unclear. Trimming pared 5 bases from V and 4 bases from J, leaving 5 bases between. Germline loops: CDR1 MNHEY, CDR2 SMNVEV (reference sequence). This CDR3 is built from 12 residues. The CDR3 DNA follows: TGTGCCAGCAGTCGCGGTAATGAAAAACTGTTTTTT. Protein sequence: CASSRGNEKLFF.

This rearrangement joins TRBV28 to TRBJ1-5; 9 bases fit TRBD1. The germline V gene encodes CDR1 MDHEN and CDR2 SYDVKM. CDR3 length equals 12 residues. V shed 8 bases, J shed 6 bases, and the junction held 2 bases outside the gene matches. CDR3 loop: CASGTGSQPQHF. As DNA, the CDR3 is TGTGCCAGCGGGACAGGGTCTCAGCCCCAGCATTTT.

The chain combines TRBV9 with TRBJ1-2; D is uncertain. The CDR3 consists of 12 residues. V was clipped by 3 bases and J by 6 bases, with 9 bases between them. Germline V lookup: CDR1 SGDLS, CDR2 YYNGEE. CDR3 sequence (DNA): TGTGCCAGCAGCGGGAGGTTTGATGGCTACACCTTC. Protein: CASSGRFDGYTF.

This chain joins TRBV27 and TRBJ1-1; TRBD1 is a possible D gene (6 bases). Germline lookup yields CDR1 MNHEY and CDR2 SMNVEV (reference sequence). V lost 7 bases to trimming and J lost 11 bases, with 20 bases between them. The CDR3 consists of 13 residues. For the CDR3, the DNA is TGTGCCAGCACCTGGGGGGGCCCCTTGTTGGCTTTCTTT. Protein sequence: CASTWGGPLLAFF.

The chain couples TRBV5-4 to TRBJ2-7; 8 nucleotides align to TRBD1. The CDR3 contains 14 residues. Trimming took 3 bases from V and 2 from J; bases not matched to a gene: 4. The germline V gene encodes CDR1 SGHNT and CDR2 YYREEE (reference sequence). CDR3 sequence reads: CASSSGTGPYEQYF. CDR3 DNA: TGTGCCAGCAGCTCCGGGACAGGCCCCTACGAGCAGTACTTC.

The chain carries TRBV27 and TRBJ2-3, with TRBD2 matching over 9 bases. V dropped 4 bases and J dropped 2; count of bases not matched to a gene: 4. From germline, CDR1 is MNHEY and CDR2 SMNVEV (reference sequence). CDR3 size: 15 residues. The CDR3 DNA is TGTGCCAGCAGTTGGGCGGGAGGGAACACAGATACGCAGTATTTT. Protein: CASSWAGGNTDTQYF.

This sequence joins TRBV7-8 and TRBJ1-5; D is unresolved. Germline V gene data show CDR1 as SGHVS and CDR2 as FQNEAQ. Trimming took 1 base from V and 2 from J, leaving 9 bases between them. The CDR3 extends over 15 amino acids. CDR3 coding DNA: TGTGCCAGCAGCTTAGAAGGTTACGGCAATCAGCCCCAGCATTTT. Its translation is CASSLEGYGNQPQHF.

The chain links TRBV7-9 to TRBJ2-3; no reliable D call. V lost 7 bases and J lost 0, with 26 bases in between. This CDR3 is built from 19 residues. Per germline, CDR1 SEHNR and CDR2 FQNEAQ (reference sequence). In nucleotides, the CDR3 is TGTGCCAGCACCCGTGAAAGCCTGACCTCCGAGCATAGCACAGATACGCAGTATTTT. Its protein is CASTRESLTSEHSTDTQYF. Drawing the rest from reference TRBV7-9 and TRBJ2-3, the complete variable domain is DTGVSQNPRHKITKRGQNVTFRCDPISEHNRLYWYRQTLGQGPEFLTYFQNEAQLEKSRLLSDRFSAERPKGSFSTLEIQRTEQGDSAMYLCASTRESLTSEHSTDTQYFGPGTRLTVL.

This rearrangement joins TRBV7-8 to TRBJ2-2; D gene unclear. CDR1 SGHVS and CDR2 FQNEAQ come from the germline V gene. V gave up 2 bases and J gave up 4 bases, with 11 bases separating them. The CDR3 sequence is 15 residues long. The CDR3 region is CASSLYGTFTGELFF. CDR3 in DNA: TGTGCCAGCAGCTTATATGGAACCTTCACCGGGGAGCTGTTTTTT.

In this sample, this clone is medium-sized. V is TRBV7-6 and J is TRBJ1-6; D remains ambiguous. CDR1 is SGHVS, CDR2 FNYEAQ, per germline. The V end was cut by 0 bases, the J end by 6 bases, with 3 bases between. The CDR3 has 13 residues. DNA for the CDR3: TGTGCCAGCAGCTTAGCACCTAATTCACCCCTCCACTTT. This codes for CASSLAPNSPLHF.

The CDR3: CASSWGGGPQHF. The CDR3 coding sequence is TGTGCCAGCAGTTGGGGGGGAGGACCCCAGCATTTT. V and J are TRBV27 and TRBJ1-5, with a tentative D call TRBD1 (5 bases). Per germline, CDR1 MNHEY and CDR2 SMNVEV (reference sequence). The V end was cut by 4 bases, the J end by 10 bases, with 11 bases between. This CDR3 region has 12 residues.

This sequence joins TRBV21-1 and TRBJ2-7; TRBD1, the table's D call, was not compared with the DNA. TRBV21-1 is a listed pseudogene. This CDR3 region has 13 residues. The CDR3 reads CASSPGCSYEQYF. CDR3 sequence (DNA): TGTGCCAGCAGCCCAGGTTGTTCCTACGAGCAGTACTTC.

V gene TRBV6-6 combines with J gene TRBJ1-2, with 8 bases matching TRBD1. CDR1 and CDR2 (germline): MNHNY, SVGAGI (reference sequence). With V trimmed by 4 bases and J by 8 bases, 9 bases remained unmatched. CDR3 length equals 14 residues. Here the CDR3 DNA reads TGTGCCAGCAGTTTCATTCAGGGGGCCAACGGCTACACCTTC. Translated, it gives CASSFIQGANGYTF.

This clone was seen a single time. The gene calls are TRBV6-5 and TRBJ2-1; the match to TRBD2 covers 7 bases. In germline, CDR1 is MNHEY, CDR2 SVGAGI. V was clipped by 2 bases and J by 4 bases; unmatched bases: 5. CDR3 length: 15 amino acids. CDR3 protein: CASSYPSGEYNEQFF. CDR3 nucleotides: TGTGCCAGCAGTTACCCCAGCGGGGAGTACAATGAGCAGTTCTTC.

The V and J genes are TRBV5-6 and TRBJ2-5, with D possibly being TRBD2 (6 bases). CDR1 is SGHDT, CDR2 YYEEEE, per germline. The CDR3 extends over 15 amino acids. V dropped 4 bases and J dropped 0 bases, with 13 bases sitting between them. CDR3 nucleotides: TGTGCCAGCAGCACTCCGGGACTTTACCAAGAGACCCAGTACTTC. Its translation is CASSTPGLYQETQYF.

The chain couples TRBV4-1 to TRBJ2-3, with D perhaps TRBD1 or TRBD2 (7 bases each). The length of the CDR3 is 18 residues. V shed 1 base and J shed 5 bases, with 22 bases lying between them. Germline V lookup: CDR1 MGHRA, CDR2 YSYEKL. CDR3 region: CASSQVRGGLPGLDTQYF. The CDR3 bases are TGCGCCAGCAGCCAAGTCAGGGGGGGGCTGCCAGGTTTAGATACGCAGTATTTT.

V and J are TRBV4-1 and TRBJ2-7; 8 nucleotides line up with TRBD1. After removal of 4 bases from V and 0 bases from J, the junction contained 5 bases not matched to a gene. The germline V gene has CDR1 MGHRA and CDR2 YSYEKL. The CDR3 is made up of 15 amino acids. CDR3 in amino acids: CASSLQGASSYEQYF. CDR3 coding DNA: TGCGCCAGCAGCCTTCAGGGGGCTTCCTCCTACGAGCAGTACTTC.

This clone showed up just once. The chain links TRBV6-5 to TRBJ1-1, with D possibly TRBD1 on 5 matching bases. This CDR3 is 13 amino acids long. The V end lost 2 bases, the J end lost 3 bases, and 7 bases lay between the germline ends. Germline CDR1 and CDR2: MNHEY and SVGAGI. The CDR3 here is CASSYGGDTEAFF. For the CDR3, the DNA is TGTGCCAGCAGTTACGGGGGTGACACTGAAGCTTTCTTT.

The chain couples TRBV5-6 to TRBJ2-7; D is perhaps TRBD2 (5 bases). This CDR3 has 13 residues. The germline gives CDR1 SGHDT, CDR2 YYEEEE. The V end was cut by 1 base, the J end by 4 bases, with 9 bases between. CDR3 bases: TGTGCCAGCAGCTTGACTAGTCGGTACGAGCAGTACTTC. Translated, it gives CASSLTSRYEQYF.